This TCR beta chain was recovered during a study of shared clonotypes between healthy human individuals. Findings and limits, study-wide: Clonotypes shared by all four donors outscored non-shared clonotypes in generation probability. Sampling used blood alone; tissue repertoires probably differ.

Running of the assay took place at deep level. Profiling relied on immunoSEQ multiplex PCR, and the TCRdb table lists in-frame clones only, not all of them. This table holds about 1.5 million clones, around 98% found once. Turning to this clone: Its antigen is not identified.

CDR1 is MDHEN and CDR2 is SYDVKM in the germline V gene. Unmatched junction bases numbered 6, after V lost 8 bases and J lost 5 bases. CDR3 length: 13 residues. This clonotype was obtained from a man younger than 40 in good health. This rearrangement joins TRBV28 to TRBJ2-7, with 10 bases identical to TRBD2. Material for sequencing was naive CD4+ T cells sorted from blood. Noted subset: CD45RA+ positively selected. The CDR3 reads CASGLAGVNEQYF. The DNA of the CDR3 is TGTGCCAGCGGGCTAGCGGGAGTTAACGAGCAGTACTTC.